This T cell receptor beta chain derives from a study of blood T cell repertoires in COVID-19. Study summary: There were acute and convalescent COVID-19 samples, and they came from the United States, Italy and Spain. Sources were T cells, B-cell-depleted T cells, or PBMCs; the material itself was cDNA or gDNA.

Source study methods: For nucleated cells, counts were estimated from reference gene primer amplification. The protocol was immunoSEQ multiplex PCR, while the TCRdb copy is restricted to in-frame clones and leaves out a portion. Clonal size and the V and J genes are those of that table, whereas D and trimming came from the DNA. The table shows about 260,000 clones, with 88% occurring only once. Seattle patients were enrolled while actively infected and followed longitudinally. Germline V lookup: CDR1 LNHDA, CDR2 SQIVND (reference sequence). The ends were cut back, 6 bases at V and 2 bases at J, with 13 bases in the middle. CDR3 length equals 14 residues.

This chain connects TRBV19 to TRBJ2-5, with D perhaps TRBD1 (6 bases). Sequenced material: peripheral blood. The sequence was obtained from a woman in her thirties with COVID-19, enrolled during active disease. CDR3 bases: TGTGCCAGTAGCCCCGGGACAACTCAAGAGACCCAGTACTTC. Its protein is CASSPGTTQETQYF.